What follows is one T cell receptor (beta chain) and its context. Its target is not known. The data originate from a study of human T cells and chemical hapten exposure. Study background: Upper-back patch tests with 0.01% DPC were read at 6 days.

Time point meaning: pre-sensitization, week 0. The treatment here: therapeutic diphenylcyclopropenone sensitization with weekly scalp DPC. Separate cDNA molecules received unique molecular identifiers, which the library attached to them. Authors' analysis steps: Ranging from about 23,224 to 750,000, TCR counts per sample had a median value of around 92,000. One entry per CDR3 protein, called by TCRdb with MiXCR from the RACE reads. V and J calls and clone size were set by TCRdb, not the authors. The sample contains 350,000 to 450,000 distinct CDR3 sequences, approximately 5% of which appear only once. Findings and caveats of the study: No shift was seen in TCRs above 1 in 1000 frequency with DPC sensitization.

The germline V gene has CDR1 WNHNN and CDR2 SYGVQD (reference sequence). The length of the CDR3 is 15 residues. J gave up 2 bases and V 6 bases, and 7 bases lay outside the gene matches. Source: whole blood, taken in connection with sensitization to the hapten diphenylcyclopropenone (DPC). This TCR was recovered from a woman in her forties or fifties with alopecia areata. Some clones in this sample may be carry-over from other donors' samples. The chain combines TRBV10-1 with TRBJ1-5, with 7 bases that match TRBD1. The CDR3: CASSYRGTGNQPQHF. In nucleotides, the CDR3 is TGCGCCAGCAGCTACAGGGGTACAGGCAATCAGCCCCAGCATTTT.